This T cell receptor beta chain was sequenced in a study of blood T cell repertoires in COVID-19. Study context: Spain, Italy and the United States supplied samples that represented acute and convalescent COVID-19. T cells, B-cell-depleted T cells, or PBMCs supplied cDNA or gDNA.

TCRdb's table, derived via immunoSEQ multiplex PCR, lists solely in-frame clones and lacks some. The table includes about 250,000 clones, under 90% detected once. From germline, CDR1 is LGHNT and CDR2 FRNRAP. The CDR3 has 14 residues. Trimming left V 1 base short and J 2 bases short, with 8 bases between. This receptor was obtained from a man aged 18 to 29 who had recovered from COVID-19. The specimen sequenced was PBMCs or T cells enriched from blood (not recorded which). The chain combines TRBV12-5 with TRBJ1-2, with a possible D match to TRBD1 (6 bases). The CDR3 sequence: CASGLGGTNYGYTF. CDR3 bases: TGTGCTAGTGGTTTGGGAGGGACAAACTATGGCTACACCTTC.